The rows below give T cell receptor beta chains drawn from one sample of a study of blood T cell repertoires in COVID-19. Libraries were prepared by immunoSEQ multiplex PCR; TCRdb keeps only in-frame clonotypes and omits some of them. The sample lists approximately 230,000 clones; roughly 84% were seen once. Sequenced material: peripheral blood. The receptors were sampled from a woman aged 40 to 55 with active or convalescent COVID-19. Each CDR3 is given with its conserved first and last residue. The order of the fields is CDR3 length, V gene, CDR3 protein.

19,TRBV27,CASSLLAGGSQEDKETQYF
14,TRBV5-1,CASSKGQRQETQYF
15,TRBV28,CASSITGTGGEKLFF
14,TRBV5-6,CASCIGATNEKLFF
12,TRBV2,CAGGGGVYGYTF
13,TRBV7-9,CASADIRSYEQYF
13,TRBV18,CASLSSYNSPLHF
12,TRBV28,CASEGAGQPQHF
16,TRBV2,CASIQSRRDANNEQFF
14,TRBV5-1,CASSLEAGVGGYTF
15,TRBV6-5,CASSYSIVGPYGYTF
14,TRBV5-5,CASSLSGPTGTQFF
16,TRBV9,CASSAQGGHSSYEQYF
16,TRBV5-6,CASSLGLSQGNYGYTF
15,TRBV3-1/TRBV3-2,CASSQGRNPNYGYTF
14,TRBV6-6,CASGRGQGPYGYTF
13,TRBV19,CASTPDRDYGYTF
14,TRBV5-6,CASSEQGFQEKLFF
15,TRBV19,CASSPGQGLWETQYF
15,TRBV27,CASNREGGNNQPQHF